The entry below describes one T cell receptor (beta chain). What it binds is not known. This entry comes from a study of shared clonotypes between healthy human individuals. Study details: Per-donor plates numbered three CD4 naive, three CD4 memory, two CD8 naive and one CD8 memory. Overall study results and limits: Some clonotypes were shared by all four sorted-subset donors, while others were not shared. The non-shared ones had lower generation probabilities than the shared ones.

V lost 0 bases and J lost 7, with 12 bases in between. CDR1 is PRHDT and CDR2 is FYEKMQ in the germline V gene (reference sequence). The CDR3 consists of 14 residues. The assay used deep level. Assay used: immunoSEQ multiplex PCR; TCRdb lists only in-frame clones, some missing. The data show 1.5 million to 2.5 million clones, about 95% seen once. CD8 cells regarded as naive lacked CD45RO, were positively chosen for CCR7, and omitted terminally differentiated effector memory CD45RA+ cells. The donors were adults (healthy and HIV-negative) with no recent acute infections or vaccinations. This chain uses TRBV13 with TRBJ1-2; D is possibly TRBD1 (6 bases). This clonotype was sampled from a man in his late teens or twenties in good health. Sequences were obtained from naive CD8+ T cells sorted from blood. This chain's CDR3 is CASSLGVGGSGYTF. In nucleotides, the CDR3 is TGTGCCAGCAGCTTAGGAGTGGGGGGCTCTGGCTACACCTTC. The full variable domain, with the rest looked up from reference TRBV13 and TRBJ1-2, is AAGVIQSPRHLIKEKRETATLKCYPIPRHDTVYWYQQGPGQDPQFLISFYEKMQSDKGSIPDRFSAQQFSDYHSELNMSSLELGDSALYFCASSLGVGGSGYTFGSGTRLTVV.